This T cell receptor (beta chain) was captured by sequencing in a study of spatial heterogeneity in lung cancer. Study overall: Detected beta-chain sequences consistently exceeded alpha-chain sequences.

A few counts support this clonotype. No antigen is known for it. The time point denotes: sample taken at primary tumor resection. Unsorted samples of tumor, nontumor lung or frozen PBMC had their whole RNA sequenced. Findings and limits, study-wide: Among blood samples, ubiquitous expanded tumor TCRs appeared more at resection than at follow-up.

Carried by each TCR cDNA molecule was a unique molecular identifier. MiXCR was run by TCRdb on the 5' RACE reads, yielding one entry per CDR3 protein. The sample shows 40,000 to 55,000 distinct CDR3 sequences, 6.8% of them seen only once. From germline, CDR1 is SGDLS and CDR2 YYNGEE. Trimming took off 4 bases at V and 2 bases at J, with 18 bases between the two ends. The CDR3 runs 16 residues. This sequence was found in a female donor with early-stage non-small cell lung cancer. This sequence joins TRBV9 and TRBJ1-2; unclear D gene. The starting material was PBMCs, obtained at surgery. The CDR3 sequence: CASSSQMAGANYGYTF. In nucleotides, the CDR3 is TGTGCCAGCAGCTCCCAGATGGCGGGAGCGAACTATGGCTACACCTTC. Supplemented by reference TRBV9 and TRBJ1-2, the full variable domain reads DSGVTQTPKHLITATGQRVTLRCSPRSGDLSVYWYQQSLDQGLQFLIQYYNGEERAKGNILERFSAQQFPDLHSELNLSSLELGDSALYFCASSSQMAGANYGYTFGSGTRLTVV.